A selection of T cell receptor beta chains follows, all from one sample in a study of blood T cell repertoires in COVID-19. Sequencing was performed with immunoSEQ multiplex PCR; in TCRdb, only in-frame clones are kept and a portion is missing. The profile shows 120,000 or so clones, roughly 72% of them singletons. Specimen: peripheral blood. The receptors come from a man aged 60-69 years with acute or convalescent COVID-19. Each CDR3 is given with its conserved first and last residue. The D gene is left open where the match is weak. Clone size is not always given. Where it is, it says once, few, many or a class for expanded clones.

clone size: .; V gene: TRBV9; J gene: TRBJ2-2; D gene: .; CDR3 protein: CASSVGGRLVGELFF; CDR3 DNA: TGTGCCAGCAGCGTTGGAGGGAGACTTGTCGGGGAGCTGTTTTTT
clone size: .; V gene: TRBV5-1; J gene: TRBJ1-6; D gene: .; CDR3 protein: CASSTGSSYNSPLHF; CDR3 DNA: TGCGCCAGCAGCACGGGGTCCTCCTATAATTCACCCCTCCACTTT
clone size: .; V gene: TRBV18; J gene: TRBJ2-7; D gene: TRBD2; CDR3 protein: CASSRGTSGRIYEQYF; CDR3 DNA: TGTGCCAGCTCACGGGGAACTAGCGGGAGAATCTACGAGCAGTACTTC
clone size: .; V gene: TRBV7-9; J gene: TRBJ2-3; D gene: TRBD2; CDR3 protein: CASSSGLAGVNIDTQYF; CDR3 DNA: TGTGCCAGCAGCAGTGGACTAGCGGGAGTTAATATAGATACGCAGTATTTT
clone size: .; V gene: TRBV10-3; J gene: TRBJ2-1; D gene: .; CDR3 protein: CAISERGSRNEQFF; CDR3 DNA: TGTGCCATCAGTGAAAGGGGGAGTCGGAATGAGCAGTTCTTC
clone size: .; V gene: TRBV5-1; J gene: TRBJ1-5; D gene: .; CDR3 protein: CASSPRGGNQPQHF; CDR3 DNA: TGCGCCAGCAGCCCCAGGGGCGGCAATCAGCCCCAGCATTTT
clone size: .; V gene: TRBV18; J gene: TRBJ1-6; D gene: TRBD1; CDR3 protein: CASSRDRENSPLHF; CDR3 DNA: TGTGCCAGCTCGCGGGACAGGGAGAATTCACCCCTCCACTTT
clone size: .; V gene: TRBV5-1; J gene: TRBJ1-2; D gene: .; CDR3 protein: CASSLELINYGYTF; CDR3 DNA: TGCGCCAGCAGCCTTGAGCTGATTAACTATGGCTACACCTTC
clone size: few; V gene: TRBV7-2; J gene: TRBJ1-2; D gene: TRBD1; CDR3 protein: CASSLYFGGQGAHGYTF; CDR3 DNA: TGTGCCAGCAGCTTATATTTCGGGGGACAGGGGGCCCATGGCTACACCTTC
clone size: once; V gene: TRBV30; J gene: TRBJ2-3; D gene: .; CDR3 protein: CAWGTGSGTDTQYF; CDR3 DNA: TGTGCCTGGGGTACAGGGTCTGGCACAGATACGCAGTATTTT
clone size: .; V gene: TRBV6-5; J gene: TRBJ2-7; D gene: .; CDR3 protein: CASSYSPGDLNYEQYF; CDR3 DNA: TGTGCCAGCAGTTACTCCCCGGGGGATCTGAACTACGAGCAGTACTTC
clone size: few; V gene: TRBV7-6; J gene: TRBJ2-1; D gene: TRBD2; CDR3 protein: CASSPRLAGDNEQFF; CDR3 DNA: TGTGCCAGCAGCCCCCGTCTAGCGGGAGACAATGAGCAGTTCTTC
clone size: .; V gene: TRBV6-6; J gene: TRBJ2-2; D gene: .; CDR3 protein: CASSYPPSGELFF; CDR3 DNA: TGTGCCAGCAGTTACCCCCCGTCCGGGGAGCTGTTTTTT
clone size: .; V gene: TRBV15; J gene: TRBJ2-3; D gene: .; CDR3 protein: CASATGHSDTQYF; CDR3 DNA: TGTGCCTCCGCGACAGGACACTCAGATACGCAGTATTTT
clone size: .; V gene: TRBV7-9; J gene: TRBJ2-7; D gene: .; CDR3 protein: CASSRVEGASYEQYF; CDR3 DNA: TGTGCCAGCAGCCGGGTAGAGGGCGCCTCCTACGAGCAGTACTTC
clone size: .; V gene: TRBV19; J gene: TRBJ2-1; D gene: TRBD2; CDR3 protein: CASKQGPSGGVEQFF; CDR3 DNA: TGTGCCAGTAAACAGGGGCCTAGCGGGGGAGTTGAGCAGTTCTTC
clone size: .; V gene: TRBV19; J gene: TRBJ1-2; D gene: .; CDR3 protein: CASSYLQINYGYTF; CDR3 DNA: TGTGCCAGTAGTTACCTACAGATTAACTATGGCTACACCTTC
clone size: .; V gene: TRBV4-1; J gene: TRBJ1-1; D gene: TRBD1; CDR3 protein: CASSQNPGQRTEAFF; CDR3 DNA: TGCGCCAGCAGCCAGAATCCGGGACAGAGGACTGAAGCTTTCTTT
clone size: .; V gene: TRBV19; J gene: TRBJ1-5; D gene: .; CDR3 protein: CASSISDYSNQPQHF; CDR3 DNA: TGTGCCAGTAGTATTTCAGATTATAGCAATCAGCCCCAGCATTTT
clone size: .; V gene: TRBV24-1; J gene: TRBJ1-2; D gene: TRBD1; CDR3 protein: CATSDWGTGDMNGYTF; CDR3 DNA: TGTGCCACCAGTGATTGGGGGACAGGGGATATGAATGGCTACACCTTC
clone size: .; V gene: TRBV7-9; J gene: TRBJ1-1; D gene: .; CDR3 protein: CASSSQGRNTEAFF; CDR3 DNA: TGTGCCAGCAGCTCTCAAGGGAGGAACACTGAAGCTTTCTTT
clone size: .; V gene: TRBV6-2/TRBV6-3; J gene: TRBJ2-2; D gene: TRBD2; CDR3 protein: CASSRTGTSIRELFF; CDR3 DNA: TGTGCCAGCAGTCGGACGGGGACTAGTATTAGGGAGCTGTTTTTT
clone size: .; V gene: TRBV18; J gene: TRBJ1-1; D gene: .; CDR3 protein: CASSPSLGRANTEAFF; CDR3 DNA: TGTGCCAGCTCACCGAGTCTAGGCAGAGCGAACACTGAAGCTTTCTTT
clone size: .; V gene: TRBV19; J gene: TRBJ1-5; D gene: .; CDR3 protein: CASSTGQNYQPQHF; CDR3 DNA: TGTGCCAGTAGTACCGGACAGAATTATCAGCCCCAGCATTTT
clone size: medium-sized; V gene: TRBV19; J gene: TRBJ2-7; D gene: TRBD1; CDR3 protein: CASSIGPPGQASYEQYF; CDR3 DNA: TGTGCCAGTAGTATTGGCCCCCCGGGACAGGCCTCCTACGAGCAGTACTTC
clone size: .; V gene: TRBV30; J gene: TRBJ1-5; D gene: .; CDR3 protein: CACGGNNQPQHF; CDR3 DNA: TGTGCCTGTGGGGGCAACAATCAGCCCCAGCATTTT
clone size: .; V gene: TRBV10-2; J gene: TRBJ2-1; D gene: TRBD2; CDR3 protein: CASSGLAGGLSYNEQFF; CDR3 DNA: TGCGCCAGCAGTGGACTAGCGGGGGGGCTCTCCTACAATGAGCAGTTCTTC
clone size: .; V gene: TRBV7-6; J gene: TRBJ2-3; D gene: .; CDR3 protein: CASSLAQVSTDTQYF; CDR3 DNA: TGTGCCAGCAGCTTAGCCCAGGTTAGCACAGATACGCAGTATTTT
clone size: .; V gene: TRBV18; J gene: TRBJ1-5; D gene: .; CDR3 protein: CASSPAADQPQHF; CDR3 DNA: TGTGCCAGCTCACCAGCAGCGGATCAGCCCCAGCATTTT
clone size: .; V gene: TRBV29-1; J gene: TRBJ2-7; D gene: TRBD1; CDR3 protein: CSVVPQGALTYEQYF; CDR3 DNA: TGCAGCGTTGTACCACAGGGGGCTTTGACCTACGAGCAGTACTTC
clone size: .; V gene: TRBV29-1; J gene: TRBJ1-1; D gene: .; CDR3 protein: CSVDRGRRNTEAFF; CDR3 DNA: TGCAGCGTTGACAGGGGCCGCCGGAACACTGAAGCTTTCTTT
clone size: few; V gene: TRBV7-3; J gene: TRBJ2-1; D gene: TRBD2; CDR3 protein: CASSSGAGEYYEQFF; CDR3 DNA: TGTGCCAGCAGCTCGGGAGCGGGAGAGTACTATGAGCAGTTCTTC
clone size: .; V gene: TRBV5-4; J gene: TRBJ2-3; D gene: TRBD2; CDR3 protein: CASSSGGIVGPDTQYF; CDR3 DNA: TGTGCCAGCAGCTCGGGGGGGATCGTAGGGCCAGATACGCAGTATTTT
clone size: .; V gene: TRBV30; J gene: TRBJ1-3; D gene: .; CDR3 protein: CAWSPQGFLENTIYF; CDR3 DNA: TGTGCCTGGAGTCCCCAGGGGTTTTTGGAAAACACCATATATTTT
clone size: .; V gene: TRBV9; J gene: TRBJ1-2; D gene: TRBD1; CDR3 protein: CASSAPDRGHGYTF; CDR3 DNA: TGTGCCAGCAGCGCCCCGGACAGGGGACATGGCTACACCTTC
clone size: .; V gene: TRBV5-1; J gene: TRBJ2-6; D gene: .; CDR3 protein: CASSLGQRDFSGANVLTF; CDR3 DNA: TGCGCCAGCAGCTTGGGACAGAGAGACTTTTCTGGGGCCAACGTCCTGACTTTC
clone size: few; V gene: TRBV5-1; J gene: TRBJ2-3; D gene: TRBD2; CDR3 protein: CASSSTLAALISNTQYF; CDR3 DNA: TGCGCCAGCAGCTCAACTCTAGCGGCCCTTATTTCGAATACGCAGTATTTT
clone size: .; V gene: TRBV7-9; J gene: TRBJ2-2; D gene: TRBD2; CDR3 protein: CASSIQGLDSGELFF; CDR3 DNA: TGTGCCAGCAGCATCCAAGGACTAGATAGCGGGGAGCTGTTTTTT
clone size: .; V gene: TRBV5-1; J gene: TRBJ2-2; D gene: .; CDR3 protein: CASSLDRPNTGELFF; CDR3 DNA: TGCGCCAGCAGCTTGGACAGACCGAACACCGGGGAGCTGTTTTTT
clone size: few; V gene: TRBV12-3/TRBV12-4; J gene: TRBJ2-1; D gene: .; CDR3 protein: CASSSHSGSQRFF; CDR3 DNA: TGTGCCAGCAGTTCTCACTCCGGGTCTCAAAGGTTCTTC
clone size: .; V gene: TRBV6-1; J gene: TRBJ1-2; D gene: .; CDR3 protein: CASTTSRSDYTF; CDR3 DNA: TGTGCCAGCACGACTAGCAGGTCTGACTACACCTTC
clone size: .; V gene: TRBV7-8; J gene: TRBJ1-4; D gene: TRBD1; CDR3 protein: CASTSPDRGWATNEKLFF; CDR3 DNA: TGTGCCAGCACCTCCCCCGACAGGGGTTGGGCAACTAATGAAAAACTGTTTTTT
clone size: .; V gene: TRBV27; J gene: TRBJ2-7; D gene: .; CDR3 protein: CASSLVAGSSYEQYF; CDR3 DNA: TGTGCCAGCAGTTTAGTGGCCGGGAGTAGCTACGAGCAGTACTTC
clone size: few; V gene: TRBV5-6; J gene: TRBJ1-5; D gene: TRBD1; CDR3 protein: CASSFGTGSRSNQPQHF; CDR3 DNA: TGTGCCAGCAGCTTTGGGACAGGGTCTCGTAGCAATCAGCCCCAGCATTTT
clone size: .; V gene: TRBV6-1; J gene: TRBJ1-1; D gene: .; CDR3 protein: CASSEIQGKNTEAFF; CDR3 DNA: TGTGCCAGCAGTGAGATCCAGGGAAAGAACACTGAAGCTTTCTTT
clone size: .; V gene: TRBV7-3; J gene: TRBJ1-1; D gene: TRBD1; CDR3 protein: CASSPGQAGDTEAFF; CDR3 DNA: TGTGCCAGCAGCCCAGGACAGGCCGGGGACACTGAAGCTTTCTTT
clone size: .; V gene: TRBV18; J gene: TRBJ1-5; D gene: .; CDR3 protein: CASSPALVRGGDQPQHF; CDR3 DNA: TGTGCCAGCTCACCTGCCCTAGTCCGGGGCGGGGATCAGCCCCAGCATTTT
clone size: few; V gene: TRBV24-1; J gene: TRBJ2-5; D gene: TRBD1; CDR3 protein: CATSEGTGGQETQYF; CDR3 DNA: TGTGCCACCAGTGAGGGGACAGGGGGTCAAGAGACCCAGTACTTC
clone size: .; V gene: TRBV11-2; J gene: TRBJ2-3; D gene: .; CDR3 protein: CASSLDPSPGTQYF; CDR3 DNA: TGTGCCAGCAGCTTAGATCCTTCGCCCGGTACGCAGTATTTT
clone size: many; V gene: TRBV6-2/TRBV6-3; J gene: TRBJ1-2; D gene: .; CDR3 protein: CASSYSVGDYGYTF; CDR3 DNA: TGTGCCAGCAGTTACTCCGTCGGAGACTATGGCTACACCTTC
clone size: .; V gene: TRBV28; J gene: TRBJ1-2; D gene: .; CDR3 protein: CASSAPRGGYGYTF; CDR3 DNA: TGTGCCAGCAGTGCCCCGCGGGGCGGCTATGGCTACACCTTC
clone size: .; V gene: TRBV30; J gene: TRBJ2-3; D gene: TRBD1; CDR3 protein: CALRWRDRVADTQYF; CDR3 DNA: TGTGCCTTAAGGTGGCGGGACAGGGTCGCAGATACGCAGTATTTT
clone size: few; V gene: TRBV9; J gene: TRBJ2-5; D gene: .; CDR3 protein: CASSVRGGQETQYF; CDR3 DNA: TGTGCCAGCAGCGTAAGGGGCGGCCAAGAGACCCAGTACTTC
clone size: .; V gene: TRBV11-3; J gene: TRBJ2-7; D gene: TRBD1; CDR3 protein: CASSLGQGNEQYF; CDR3 DNA: TGTGCCAGCAGCTTAGGACAGGGTAACGAGCAGTACTTC
clone size: few; V gene: TRBV18; J gene: TRBJ2-2; D gene: TRBD2; CDR3 protein: CASSPAGAHTGELFF; CDR3 DNA: TGTGCCAGCTCACCGGCGGGAGCCCACACCGGGGAGCTGTTTTTT
clone size: .; V gene: TRBV4-1; J gene: TRBJ1-2; D gene: TRBD1; CDR3 protein: CASSQDVGTVLTNYGYTF; CDR3 DNA: TGCGCCAGCAGCCAAGATGTCGGGACAGTCCTGACTAACTATGGCTACACCTTC
clone size: .; V gene: TRBV4-1; J gene: TRBJ2-1; D gene: .; CDR3 protein: CASSQDGQGNEQFF; CDR3 DNA: TGCGCCAGCAGCCAAGATGGGCAGGGGAATGAGCAGTTCTTC
clone size: once; V gene: TRBV6-5; J gene: TRBJ1-6; D gene: .; CDR3 protein: CASTPDGGVSPLHF; CDR3 DNA: TGTGCCAGCACTCCGGACGGGGGAGTCTCACCCCTCCACTTT